This T cell receptor (beta chain) was obtained from a study of long-term antiretroviral therapy in people with HIV. The CDR3 is 16 residues long. V was clipped by 1 base and J by 2 bases, with 11 bases between them. Germline CDR1 reads SGHTA; CDR2 reads FQGTGA. The authors ran the immunoSEQ assay, v3.0, at survey level. Sequenced by immunoSEQ multiplex PCR; TCRdb stores in-frame clones only, minus some. The table has roughly 3,000 clones, more than 70% seen once. Findings of the study overall: Transplant-donor-level diversity was not reached after ART, though diversity increased. Among HIV repertoires, CDR3 length ranges were narrower than those of controls.

Points on this clone: The antigen is undetermined.

The source of this sequence is a woman between 45 and 65 years old with HIV. The material was unsorted PBMCs, obtained 0.3 years after starting antiretroviral therapy. The chain employs TRBV7-3 and TRBJ2-2; the D gene could be TRBD1 or TRBD2 (6 bases each). CDR3 nucleotide sequence: TGTGCCAGCAGCTTAAATCCGGGGGCCAACACCGGGGAGCTGTTTTTT. Protein product: CASSLNPGANTGELFF.